The rows below give T cell receptor beta chains drawn from one sample of a study of Ad26.COV2.S vaccination and SARS-CoV-2 variants. Some clones are missing from TCRdb's copy, which holds only in-frame ones; the method was immunoSEQ multiplex PCR. The table records under 250,000 clones, approximately 90% of them present only once. The input for sequencing was peripheral blood, taken in a trial of Ad26.COV2.S vaccine versus placebo. The receptors shown here come from a person aged 18-60 years who received the Ad26.COV2.S COVID-19 vaccine or a placebo. CDR3s include the opening cysteine and the closing phenylalanine or tryptophan. D genes are given only for firm matches. Where a row states a size, it is once, few, many or the class of an expanded clone; other rows omit it.

D: .
V: TRBV27
J: TRBJ1-1
size: .
CDR3: CASSLGGRNTEAFF
DNA: TGTGCCAGCAGTTTAGGGGGGCGGAACACTGAAGCTTTCTTT

D: .
V: TRBV30
J: TRBJ1-1
size: .
CDR3: CAWSDSGLTEAFF
DNA: TGTGCCTGGAGTGACTCGGGACTAACTGAAGCTTTCTTT

D: .
V: TRBV6-2/TRBV6-3
J: TRBJ2-1
size: once
CDR3: CASSYLALSYNEQFF
DNA: TGTGCCAGCAGTTACCTAGCCCTCTCCTACAATGAGCAGTTCTTC

D: TRBD2
V: TRBV7-3
J: TRBJ2-2
size: .
CDR3: CASSSRTSGRMTGELFF
DNA: TGTGCCAGCAGCTCAAGGACTAGCGGGAGAATGACCGGGGAGCTGTTTTTT

D: .
V: TRBV4-3
J: TRBJ2-2
size: .
CDR3: CASSQAPGELFF
DNA: TGCGCCAGCAGCCAAGCGCCCGGGGAGCTGTTTTTT

D: .
V: TRBV3-1/TRBV3-2
J: TRBJ1-1
size: once
CDR3: CASRGIGYTEAFF
DNA: TGTGCCAGCCGGGGGATTGGGTACACTGAAGCTTTCTTT

D: TRBD2
V: TRBV7-2
J: TRBJ2-3
size: .
CDR3: CASSLKRGGTDTQYF
DNA: TGTGCCAGCAGCTTAAAGCGGGGGGGCACAGATACGCAGTATTTT

D: .
V: TRBV25-1
J: TRBJ1-6
size: .
CDR3: CASSEIENSPLHF
DNA: TGTGCCAGCAGTGAAATAGAGAATTCACCCCTCCACTTT

D: .
V: TRBV5-1
J: TRBJ2-3
size: .
CDR3: CASSLGARSGGTDTQYF
DNA: TGCGCCAGCAGCTTGGGCGCGAGAAGTGGCGGCACAGATACGCAGTATTTT

D: TRBD2
V: TRBV4-3
J: TRBJ2-1
size: .
CDR3: CASSPLAGGPNNEQFF
DNA: TGCGCCAGCAGCCCTCTAGCGGGAGGGCCTAACAATGAGCAGTTCTTC

D: TRBD2
V: TRBV7-6
J: TRBJ2-5
size: .
CDR3: CASSLHLLAAGRETQYF
DNA: TGTGCCAGCAGCTTACATCTCCTAGCGGCGGGCCGGGAGACCCAGTACTTC

D: TRBD1
V: TRBV30
J: TRBJ1-1
size: .
CDR3: CAWIERGRGSTEAFF
DNA: TGTGCCTGGATTGAAAGGGGGCGAGGGAGCACTGAAGCTTTCTTT